This TCR beta chain was recorded in a study of T cells after yellow fever vaccination. For TCR, cDNA came from 5'RACE template switching, which added a universal primer site and UMIs. Via MiXCR, TCRdb re-called the 5' RACE reads, giving one row per CDR3 protein. Of hundreds of thousands of distinct CDR3 sequences listed, around 10% are singletons. CDR1 SGHTA and CDR2 FQGNSA come from the germline V gene. The CDR3 consists of 13 residues. Trimming shortened V by 5 bases and J by 4 bases, and 9 bases separated the two germline ends. This clonotype has more than one count but fewer than ten. Its antigen is not identified. Notes on the study in general: Post-booster repertoires again held most primary-vaccination clones (approximately 96% CD4, 80% to 90% CD8). In FACS-sorted repertoires, abundant clonotypes from the bulk population could appear as contaminants.

This TCR derives from a young man who received the YFV17D yellow fever vaccine. The chain links TRBV7-2 to TRBJ1-5, with D maybe TRBD1 (6 bases). Sequences were derived from PBMCs, sampled on the day of the first yellow fever vaccination. The chain's CDR3 is CASSDQGNQPQHF. The DNA for the CDR3 is TGTGCCAGCAGCGATCAGGGGAATCAGCCCCAGCATTTT.